This T cell receptor (beta chain) was recorded in a study of T-cell memory formation after mild COVID-19. Whole-study results and caveats: Pre-infection memory contained some responding clones, which suggested that cross-reactive memory had joined.

TCRdb re-called the 5' RACE reads with MiXCR, one entry per CDR3 protein. Among hundreds of thousands of distinct CDR3 sequences, less than 20% were seen once, and the ten largest hold under 25%. This CDR3 region has 15 residues. Per the germline V gene, CDR1 is SGHTA and CDR2 is FQGTGA. With 3 bases removed from V and 1 base from J, the gap between germline ends came to 12 bases. The sample holds a few counts of this clonotype. What it binds is unknown. The receptor's source is a man aged 18 to 29 who had mild COVID-19 (a few samples of this study predate the infection). Cell type and time point are not known. V and J are TRBV7-3 and TRBJ2-5; perhaps TRBD2 as D (6 bases). Sequencing was carried out using PBMCs or a T cell subset sorted from them (not recorded which). In nucleotides, the CDR3 is TGTGCCAGCAGCTTCCGCCCCGGGGGCCAAGAGACCCAGTACTTC. This codes for CASSFRPGGQETQYF.